This is a list of T cell receptor beta chains from one sample in a study of cytomegalovirus exposure and HLA in healthy donors. Assay: immunoSEQ multiplex PCR; the TCRdb copy retains only in-frame clones and omits some. The repertoire holds about 130,000 clones, with roughly 88% as singletons. Sequencing input: PBMCs. Every receptor here comes from a boy aged 5-17 years in good health and CMV-seronegative. Each CDR3 is given with its conserved first and last residue. A D gene is named only where the DNA matches it firmly. Expanded clones get a size class; other rows say once, few or many, or leave the size out.

d_gene | j_gene | abundance | v_gene | CDR3aa | CDR3nt
TRBD2 | TRBJ2-3 | . | TRBV6-5 | CASSHSTAGGPDTQYF | TGTGCCAGCAGTCACTCGACAGCGGGGGGGCCAGATACGCAGTATTTT
. | TRBJ2-5 | . | TRBV5-6 | CASSLAGGETQYF | TGTGCCAGCAGCTTGGCAGGTGGGGAGACCCAGTACTTC
. | TRBJ1-5 | . | TRBV2 | CASRGRGIQPQHF | TGTGCCAGCAGGGGACGGGGGATTCAGCCCCAGCATTTT
. | TRBJ2-7 | . | TRBV2 | CASSEAGIYEQYF | TGTGCCAGCAGTGAGGCAGGGATCTACGAGCAGTACTTC
. | TRBJ1-2 | few | TRBV6-1 | CASSEDKSGGYTF | TGTGCCAGCAGTGAGGACAAAAGTGGAGGCTACACCTTC
TRBD2 | TRBJ2-2 | . | TRBV4-3 | CASSQSGTSILSGELFF | TGCGCCAGCAGCCAATCCGGGACTAGTATTCTATCCGGGGAGCTGTTTTTT
. | TRBJ1-3 | . | TRBV19 | CASSIDPLNTIYF | TGTGCCAGTAGTATAGATCCCTTAAACACCATATATTTT
TRBD2 | TRBJ2-1 | . | TRBV6-5 | CASSYAAGDYNEQFF | TGTGCCAGCAGTTACGCGGCGGGGGACTACAATGAGCAGTTCTTC
. | TRBJ1-3 | . | TRBV30 | CAWDTSVSGNTIYF | TGTGCCTGGGATACAAGTGTCTCTGGAAACACCATATATTTT
TRBD2 | TRBJ2-3 | . | TRBV5-1 | CASSLVGEGDTQYF | TGCGCCAGCAGCTTGGTGGGGGAGGGGGATACGCAGTATTTT
TRBD1 | TRBJ2-5 | once | TRBV6-1 | CASSRDRGETQYF | TGTGCCAGCAGCCGGGACAGGGGGGAGACCCAGTACTTC
. | TRBJ2-1 | . | TRBV7-9 | CASSPGLDSYNEQFF | TGTGCCAGCAGCCCCGGTTTAGACTCCTACAATGAGCAGTTCTTC
TRBD1 | TRBJ1-5 | . | TRBV5-4 | CASSLGTGGSNQPQHF | TGTGCCAGCAGCTTGGGGACAGGGGGTAGCAATCAGCCCCAGCATTTT
TRBD2 | TRBJ2-1 | . | TRBV19 | CASTIAGGRGNEQFF | TGTGCCAGTACCATAGCGGGAGGGCGGGGCAATGAGCAGTTCTTC
TRBD2 | TRBJ2-1 | . | TRBV19 | CASSMVAGVLDEQFF | TGTGCCAGTAGTATGGTGGCGGGAGTTCTTGATGAGCAGTTCTTC
. | TRBJ1-2 | . | TRBV27 | CASSFAGVGYGYTF | TGTGCCAGCAGTTTCGCGGGGGTAGGGTATGGCTACACCTTC
. | TRBJ2-7 | once | TRBV6-5 | CASSIETVPYEQYF | TGTGCCAGCAGTATCGAGACAGTTCCCTACGAGCAGTACTTC
TRBD2 | TRBJ2-3 | . | TRBV9 | CASSVARGGTDTQYF | TGTGCCAGCAGCGTAGCACGGGGGGGCACAGATACGCAGTATTTT
. | TRBJ2-3 | . | TRBV7-9 | CASSLGGLPSSTDTQYF | TGTGCCAGCAGCTTAGGTGGACTCCCCTCTAGCACAGATACGCAGTATTTT
. | TRBJ2-1 | . | TRBV6-5 | CASKRNNEQFF | TGTGCCAGCAAGCGAAACAATGAGCAGTTCTTC
. | TRBJ1-2 | . | TRBV9 | CASSSGHANYGYTF | TGTGCCAGCAGCTCAGGACACGCGAACTATGGCTACACCTTC
. | TRBJ2-6 | . | TRBV6-1 | CASSERGSGANVLTF | TGTGCCAGCAGTGAACGGGGTTCTGGGGCCAACGTCCTGACTTTC
. | TRBJ1-2 | . | TRBV19 | CASSIPDRYGYTF | TGTGCCAGTAGTATCCCGGACAGATATGGCTACACCTTC
TRBD1 | TRBJ1-5 | . | TRBV6-1 | CASSGDSLRPQHF | TGTGCCAGCAGTGGGGACAGTCTACGGCCCCAGCATTTT
. | TRBJ2-5 | . | TRBV18 | CASSPSETQYF | TGTGCCAGCTCACCATCGGAGACCCAGTACTTC
TRBD2 | TRBJ2-1 | once | TRBV9 | CASSVRAGGYWEQFF | TGTGCCAGCAGCGTAAGAGCGGGGGGATATTGGGAGCAGTTCTTC
TRBD1 | TRBJ1-2 | . | TRBV6-5 | CASSNRGTNNYGYTF | TGTGCCAGCAGCAACAGGGGGACTAATAACTATGGCTACACCTTC
. | TRBJ1-3 | . | TRBV6-1 | CASSEVSSGNTIYF | TGTGCCAGCAGTGAAGTGAGCTCTGGAAACACCATATATTTT
. | TRBJ2-5 | . | TRBV6-1 | CASSDAIRETQYF | TGTGCCAGCAGTGATGCGATCCGGGAGACCCAGTACTTC
TRBD2 | TRBJ2-1 | . | TRBV11-2 | CASSLGTSGSGHQFF | TGTGCCAGCAGCTTAGGGACTAGCGGGAGTGGGCACCAGTTCTTC
. | TRBJ1-1 | once | TRBV7-9 | CASSISQGMNTEAFF | TGTGCCAGCAGCATATCACAGGGAATGAACACTGAAGCTTTCTTT
TRBD2 | TRBJ2-7 | . | TRBV7-9 | CASSRERGRLDEQYF | TGTGCCAGCAGCAGAGAGCGGGGTCGTTTGGACGAGCAGTACTTC
. | TRBJ2-3 | . | TRBV7-2 | CASSLRAFRLADTQYF | TGTGCCAGCAGCTTACGAGCCTTCCGTTTGGCAGATACGCAGTATTTT
TRBD2 | TRBJ2-3 | . | TRBV7-2 | CASSIQLAGKGTDTQYF | TGTGCCAGCAGCATACAACTAGCGGGGAAAGGAACAGATACGCAGTATTTT
TRBD2 | TRBJ2-1 | . | TRBV27 | CASTGTSGGANYEQFF | TGTGCCAGCACCGGGACTAGCGGGGGGGCTAACTATGAGCAGTTCTTC
TRBD2 | TRBJ2-3 | . | TRBV13 | CASSPRLAGELLDTQYF | TGTGCCAGCAGTCCTCGACTAGCGGGGGAGTTGTTGGATACGCAGTATTTT
. | TRBJ1-5 | . | TRBV25-1 | CASSRDKGPQHF | TGTGCCAGCAGCCGGGACAAAGGGCCCCAGCATTTT
TRBD1 | TRBJ1-1 | . | TRBV9 | CASSLFSDRAGNTEAFF | TGTGCCAGCAGCCTATTCTCCGACAGGGCAGGTAACACTGAAGCTTTCTTT
TRBD2 | TRBJ2-1 | . | TRBV9 | CASSFTGTSGSEQFF | TGTGCCAGCAGCTTCACCGGGACTAGTGGGTCTGAGCAGTTCTTC
TRBD2 | TRBJ2-3 | once | TRBV2 | CASSDPGLAGEADTQYF | TGTGCCAGCAGTGACCCGGGACTAGCGGGAGAGGCAGATACGCAGTATTTT
. | TRBJ2-7 | . | TRBV4-1 | CASSPERALGHNSSEQYF | TGCGCCAGCAGCCCCGAACGCGCTTTGGGACACAATTCTTCGGAGCAGTACTTC
. | TRBJ1-1 | . | TRBV19 | CASSPRTGNEGFGTEAFF | TGTGCCAGTAGTCCTCGAACAGGGAATGAGGGGTTTGGGACTGAAGCTTTCTTT
. | TRBJ1-6 | . | TRBV19 | CASSRKGGGETNSPLHF | TGTGCCAGTAGTAGAAAGGGAGGTGGCGAGACAAATTCACCCCTCCACTTT
. | TRBJ2-7 | . | TRBV7-9 | CASSLARGAFYEQYF | TGTGCCAGCAGCTTAGCCCGGGGGGCCTTCTACGAGCAGTACTTC
TRBD1 | TRBJ2-5 | . | TRBV15 | CATLRDRGNQETQYF | TGTGCCACCCTCCGGGACAGGGGCAATCAAGAGACCCAGTACTTC
TRBD1 | TRBJ2-2 | . | TRBV5-4 | CASRGQVGDTGELFF | TGTGCCAGCAGGGGACAGGTTGGCGACACCGGGGAGCTGTTTTTT